The 25 T cell receptor beta chains listed next were all sequenced from one sample in a study of T cell responses to AZD1222 COVID-19 vaccine. Method: immunoSEQ multiplex PCR; TCRdb's copy keeps in-frame clones and lacks some. The sample lists 110,000 or so clones; more than 70% were seen once. Sample: peripheral blood, taken 28 days after the second AZD1222 dose. The receptors derive from an adult who received the AZD1222 COVID-19 vaccine.

This sequence joins TRBV27 and TRBJ1-6, with unresolved D. The germline gives CDR1 MNHEY, CDR2 SMNVEV (reference sequence). This CDR3 is built from 15 residues. V was cut by 3 bases and J by 9 bases, with 15 bases left in between. The CDR3 region is CASSLVLDSSSPLHF. The CDR3 DNA is TGTGCCAGCAGTTTGGTGCTGGATTCGAGTTCACCCCTCCACTTT.

This clone was seen only once. This chain uses TRBV7-6 with TRBJ2-5; 11 positions match TRBD2. The germline V gene encodes CDR1 SGHVS and CDR2 FNYEAQ. V was pared by 2 bases and J by 3 bases, with 8 bases of the junction left unmatched. CDR3 length equals 17 residues. CDR3 sequence (DNA): TGTGCCAGCAGCTTAACCTTAGCGGGGGGGATTAAAGAGACCCAGTACTTC. Translating gives CASSLTLAGGIKETQYF.

The chain recombines TRBV11-1 with TRBJ2-1; D may be TRBD2 (6 bases). V lost 3 bases and J lost 4, with 13 bases in between. The CDR3 consists of 15 residues. Looked up from germline, CDR1 is SGHAT and CDR2 is FQDESV (reference sequence). CDR3 loop: CASSLGGLGYNEQFF. As DNA, the CDR3 is TGTGCCAGCAGCTTGGGGGGACTGGGGTACAATGAGCAGTTCTTC.

The J gene is TRBJ1-6, the V gene TRBV7-2; a possible D gene is TRBD1 (5 bases). The germline CDR1 and CDR2 sequences are SGHTA and FQGNSA. This CDR3 comprises 15 residues. The V end was cut by 5 bases, the J end by 7 bases, with 15 bases between. The CDR3 sequence: CASSEEQGGNSPLHF. The CDR3 DNA sequence: TGTGCCAGCAGCGAAGAGCAGGGAGGGAATTCACCCCTCCACTTT.

The gene calls are TRBV24-1 and TRBJ2-1; TRBD1 aligns across 7 bases. CDR3 length equals 17 residues. Germline V gives CDR1 KGHDR, CDR2 SFDVKD. V lost 4 bases and J lost 1; bases outside the gene matches: 9. The CDR3 sequence is CATSDSYDRASYNEQFF. The CDR3 coding sequence is TGTGCCACCAGTGACTCTTACGACAGGGCTTCCTACAATGAGCAGTTCTTC.

V gene TRBV12-3 or TRBV12-4 combines with J gene TRBJ1-1, with 8 bases fitting TRBD1. This CDR3 has 13 amino acids. V trimming: 5 bases; J trimming: 4 bases; junction bases outside the gene matches: 3. This CDR3 is CASSKTGGTEAFF. The CDR3 DNA follows: TGTGCCAGCAGTAAAACAGGGGGCACTGAAGCTTTCTTT.

The V call is TRBV7-9, the J call TRBJ2-7, with D possibly TRBD2 on 5 matching bases. The CDR3 is 14 amino acids. Deletions cut 1 base from V and 2 bases from J, with 9 bases between. CDR1 is SEHNR, CDR2 FQNEAQ, per germline (reference sequence). The CDR3 sequence: CASSLVGAPYEQYF. Here the CDR3 DNA reads TGTGCCAGCAGCTTAGTGGGAGCGCCCTACGAGCAGTACTTC.

The rearrangement links TRBV7-9 to TRBJ2-6; 11 nucleotides agree with TRBD1. Germline CDR1 and CDR2: SEHNR and FQNEAQ (reference sequence). The V segment lost 10 bases and the J segment 0 bases; nucleotides outside the gene matches: 2. The CDR3 is made up of 15 amino acids. CDR3 DNA: TGTGCCACCGGGACAGGGGGCTCTGGGGCCAACGTCCTGACTTTC. Translating gives CATGTGGSGANVLTF.

The chain carries TRBV4-3 and TRBJ2-7; maybe TRBD1 (8 bases). Trimming took off 4 bases at V and 0 bases at J, with 16 bases between the two ends. This CDR3 contains 16 residues. CDR1 is LGHNA and CDR2 is YSLEER in the germline V gene. The CDR3 DNA reads as TGCGCCAGCAGCCCAGGAGCGGGACAGGACTCCTACGAGCAGTACTTC. This encodes CASSPGAGQDSYEQYF.

The J gene is TRBJ2-2, the V gene TRBV5-1, with TRBD1 identical over 8 bases. The germline CDR1 and CDR2 sequences are SGHRS and YFSETQ. With V trimmed by 1 base and J by 6 bases, 8 bases remained unmatched. This CDR3 region has 16 residues. The CDR3 nucleotides read TGCGCCAGCAGCTTGTTCGGACAGGGAGACGCCGGGGAGCTGTTTTTT. Translated, it gives CASSLFGQGDAGELFF.

The V and J genes are TRBV2 and TRBJ1-3, with D perhaps TRBD1 (5 bases). The CDR3 is 14 amino acids. Trimming shortened V by 6 bases and J by 0 bases, and 9 bases separated the two germline ends. CDR1 is SNHLY and CDR2 is FYNNEI in the germline V gene. The CDR3 DNA is TGTGCCAGCAGAGGACAACTCTCTGGAAACACCATATATTTT. This gives the protein CASRGQLSGNTIYF.

The CDR3 coding sequence is TGTGCCAGCAGCCGTCCCGGAGAAGAGACCCAGTACTTC. This sequence encodes CASSRPGEETQYF. The chain couples TRBV5-4 to TRBJ2-5; D remains unclear. The germline gives CDR1 SGHNT, CDR2 YYREEE (reference sequence). The CDR3 consists of 13 residues. Trimming pared 4 bases from V and 3 bases from J, leaving 10 bases between.

This clone was counted only a few times. The J gene is TRBJ2-7, the V gene TRBV2, with D perhaps matching TRBD1 (6 bases). V gave up 5 bases and J gave up 6 bases, with 17 bases separating them. CDR1 SNHLY and CDR2 FYNNEI come from the germline V gene. There are 14 residues in the CDR3. The CDR3 bases are TGTGCCAGCAGTCGGGACACTTCGGCCACCGAGCAGTACTTC. Translation: CASSRDTSATEQYF.

The chain has TRBV15 and TRBJ2-3, with 10 bases that match TRBD2. Germline V gives CDR1 LNHNV, CDR2 YYDKDF (reference sequence). The CDR3 is 16 amino acids. V shed 4 bases and J 8 bases; nucleotides not matched to a gene: 12. Here the CDR3 reads CATSKDLSGGASTQYF. The CDR3 coding sequence is TGTGCCACCAGCAAAGATTTGAGCGGGGGGGCGAGTACGCAGTATTTT.

This clone was observed once. The genes are TRBV7-2 and TRBJ2-7; TRBD2 agrees at 13 bases. Germline V gene data show CDR1 as SGHTA and CDR2 as FQGNSA. CDR3 size: 16 residues. With 5 bases clipped from V and 2 bases from J, the junction kept 6 bases outside the gene matches. This CDR3 reads CASSRGLAGLAYEQYF. The CDR3 coding sequence is TGTGCCAGCAGCAGGGGACTAGCGGGGCTGGCCTACGAGCAGTACTTC. Full variable domain (remainder filled in from reference TRBV7-2 and TRBJ2-7): GAGVSQSPSNKVTEKGKDVELRCDPISGHTALYWYRQSLGQGLEFLIYFQGNSAPDKSGLPSDRFSAERTGGSVSTLTIQRTQQEDSAVYLCASSRGLAGLAYEQYFGPGTRLTVT.

About this clone: The sample carries other DNA sequences with the same CDR3. This chain uses TRBV27 with TRBJ1-5; D is ambiguous. The CDR3 totals 14 residues. Germline V lookup: CDR1 MNHEY, CDR2 SMNVEV (reference sequence). With 3 bases removed from V and 1 base from J, the gap between germline ends came to 7 bases. The DNA for the CDR3 is TGTGCCAGCAGTTTGGGTTGGAGCAATCAGCCCCAGCATTTT. It is translated as CASSLGWSNQPQHF.

The CDR3 nucleotides are TGTGCCAGCACCACTCCCGGGACAGGGAATGAGCAGTTCTTC. This gives the protein CASTTPGTGNEQFF. The chain has TRBV9 and TRBJ2-1, with 9 bases that match TRBD1. Unmatched junction bases numbered 8, after V lost 6 bases and J lost 7 bases. This CDR3 spans 14 amino acids. Germline CDR1 SGDLS, CDR2 YYNGEE.

The chain carries TRBV7-9 and TRBJ2-3, with 8 bases identical to TRBD2. Germline assignment: CDR1 SEHNR and CDR2 FQNEAQ (reference sequence). V was clipped by 1 base and J by 1 base; unmatched bases: 10. There are 18 residues in the CDR3. CDR3 DNA sequence: TGTGCCAGCAGCTTAGGGTACGGGGGGGGTGATGGCACAGATACGCAGTATTTT. This encodes CASSLGYGGGDGTDTQYF.

The CDR3 loop reads CASRGGGVDGYTF. The CDR3 nucleotides read TGTGCCAGCAGGGGAGGGGGCGTGGATGGCTACACCTTC. J is TRBJ1-2 and V is TRBV6-5; the match to TRBD1 covers 7 bases. Germline CDR1 MNHEY, CDR2 SVGAGI. V dropped 6 bases and J dropped 6; count of bases not matched to a gene: 7. This CDR3 is built from 13 residues.

This clone was recorded many times. The genes are TRBV5-6 and TRBJ1-1; no clear D. Per germline, CDR1 SGHDT and CDR2 YYEEEE. There are 13 residues in the CDR3. V lost 4 bases and J lost 6, with 13 bases in between. CDR3 region: CASSRGYRAEAFF. DNA for the CDR3: TGTGCCAGCAGCCGAGGATATCGGGCTGAAGCTTTCTTT.

The chain is built from TRBV7-2 and TRBJ2-1; D assignment may be TRBD1 or TRBD2 (5 bases each). Looked up from germline, CDR1 is SGHTA and CDR2 is FQGNSA. Trimming stripped 4 bases from V and 4 bases from J, with 14 bases between. The CDR3 has 15 residues. The DNA of the CDR3 is TGTGCCAGCAGCTCAGCCGGGACGGATTACAATGAGCAGTTCTTC. Translation gives CASSSAGTDYNEQFF.

The rearrangement uses TRBV20-1 and TRBJ1-1; D remains unclear. The germline CDR1 and CDR2 sequences are DFQATT and SNEGSKA (reference sequence). CDR3 size: 14 residues. Deletions cut 3 bases from V and 1 base from J, with 12 bases between. As DNA, the CDR3 is TGCAGTGCTAGTAAGAATCTTGGGAACACTGAAGCTTTCTTT. This translates into CSASKNLGNTEAFF.

The chain joins TRBV6-1 to TRBJ2-6; D ambiguous. The V end lost 4 bases, the J end lost 0 bases, and 10 bases lay between the germline ends. This CDR3 has 16 amino acids. The V gene's germline CDR1 is MNHNS and CDR2 SASEGT. CDR3 nucleotide sequence: TGTGCCAGCAGTGGCTCGCTTCACTCTGGGGCCAACGTCCTGACTTTC. Translated: CASSGSLHSGANVLTF.

V and J are TRBV12-3 or TRBV12-4 and TRBJ1-5; D gene ambiguous. Trimming removed 5 bases from V and 3 bases from J, with 8 bases in between. CDR3 length: 13 amino acids. The CDR3 DNA sequence: TGTGCCAGCAGTCTGAAGAACAATCAGCCCCAGCATTTT. This sequence encodes CASSLKNNQPQHF.

This clone was detected only once. This rearrangement joins TRBV11-3 to TRBJ2-2, with TRBD2 identical over 8 bases. The germline CDR1 and CDR2 sequences are SGHNT and YENEEA. V trimming: 3 bases; J trimming: 5 bases; junction bases outside the gene matches: 8. This CDR3 is 16 amino acids long. CDR3 in DNA: TGTGCCAGCAGCTTTCGGGGGGGCGCAGATACCGGGGAGCTGTTTTTT. Protein: CASSFRGGADTGELFF.